The source of this TCR beta chain is a study of regulatory T cells in long-lasting Graves disease (dated by TCRdb to the early 2020s). With regard to the full study: Newly diagnosed Graves' disease patients had taken antithyroid drugs for less than 3 months. Persistent Graves' disease patients were compared with newly diagnosed Graves' disease patients by peripheral blood TCR sequencing and RNA sequencing. The study was registered as a clinical trial and conducted in China. A total of about 33 samples underwent TCR sequencing, from about 13 patients with persistent Graves' disease and about 20 patients with newly diagnosed Graves' disease. The investigation overall reported the following: Only the TCR beta chain was sequenced and analyzed. Lower TCR Shannon entropy and fewer highly expanded clones were observed in persistent Graves' disease patients than in newly diagnosed patients, which suggested clonal expansion. The study examined only peripheral blood because the primary lesion, thyroid tissue, could not be accessed. The authors noted that the small sample size was a limitation that may lower accuracy. TRBV28, TRBJ1-2 and TRBJ2-5 were preferentially used in persistent disease, while TRBV20-1 and TRBJ2-1 were favored in newly diagnosed disease. A larger number of public clonotypes was shared among persistent patients (2,741) than among newly diagnosed patients (around 970).

The intended sense of this specimen's time point label: newly diagnosed GD, antithyroid drugs for less than 3 months. For both TCR sequencing and RNA sequencing, RNA was extracted from PBMCs using TRIzol. Graves' disease was diagnosed according to American Thyroid Association guidelines. Recruitment of patients was carried out at an endocrinology department in Xi'an, China. Each patient gave about 10 milliliters of peripheral blood, collected in an EDTA anticoagulant tube. Ficoll Paque Plus density gradient separation was used to isolate PBMCs, and no additional T cell sorting was done. An Agilent 2100 Bioanalyzer and agarose gel were used to assess RNA quality, and a NanoDrop 2000 was used to measure RNA concentration. The germline V gene supplies CDR1 SGHAT and CDR2 FQNNGV. V is pruned by 4 bases and J by 9 bases, leaving 8 bases of the junction without a gene match. The CDR3 runs 16 residues from the cysteine to the phenylalanine. The CDR3 DNA has 48 bases and is translated from base 1.

With respect to this clonotype: Its antigen is not yet known. The record has no base qualities; no much larger clone is one base away.

The method was multiplex PCR. The sequencer was an Illumina HiSeq 4000. CDR3 regions were amplified by Arm-PCR with iRepertoire HTBI primers to construct TCR beta libraries. Before sequencing, the PCR products went through gel purification. In the paper's pipeline: Gene usage analysis of CDR3 amino acid clonotypes relied on the approximately 60 TRBV and 14 TRBJ segments identified across samples. COPE and FqMerger were used to merge filtered high-quality paired reads into contigs. BLAST was used to align contigs to IMGT TRBV, TRBD and TRBJ reference genes, and CDR3 was defined according to IMGT. Any clonotype with a frequency above 0.1% was counted as a highly expanded clone. Repertoire diversity was measured by Shannon entropy, and V-J evenness by the Gini coefficient. A clonotype was considered public if more than one individual shared it. TCRdb applied fastp at Q25 and MiXCR to the public reads, then kept only in-frame beta chains. Merged by CDR3 protein, the rows form single entries marked with the most common genes and DNA. TCRdb, not the original authors, processed these V and J calls. The sample table records 620,000 or so distinct CDR3 sequences; around 15% of these occur just once. Around a sixth of the sample is in the top ten clones.

The same specimen was also included in a second study, on T cells in Graves' hyperthyroidism and ophthalmopathy. Per the second study: A patient counted as having stable Graves' hyperthyroidism if no progression to ophthalmopathy occurred over 18 months of follow-up. The hyperthyroidism patients were between 18 and 65 years old and newly diagnosed, with a disease duration of less than 2 months. Patients with uncontrolled infections, other autoimmune diseases, pregnancy or lactation were excluded. Diagnoses relied on clinical symptoms, serum thyroxine and TRAb, thyroid ultrasound and orbital computed tomography. For the first round of RT-PCR on the TCR CDR3, the HTBI primer set was used together with the Qiagen OneStep RT-PCR kit. Most expanded thyroid clonotypes (frequency above 0.001) were also detected in blood, suggesting blood repertoires may reflect thyroid immune responses. Ophthalmopathy was separated from stable hyperthyroidism by a 13 V-J signature model, with approximately 89% sensitivity and approximately 84% specificity obtained in cross-validation and 80%/75% obtained in testing. In validation, the model predicted progression to ophthalmopathy a median of roughly 6.5 months before onset, with approximately 71% sensitivity and about 72% specificity. A discovery cohort of about 100 patients, 43 with Graves' ophthalmopathy and 55 to 60 with stable Graves' hyperthyroidism, was used to find distinguishing TCR V-J signatures. An independent validation cohort of fewer than 20 hyperthyroidism patients and 17 patients who later progressed to ophthalmopathy tested prospective prediction of ophthalmopathy. The 95 to 100 discovery patients were divided at random into training and test sets in a 7:3 ratio. The study also compared thyroid tissue and blood T-cell repertoires from 6 or 7 Graves' hyperthyroidism patients. Once sampling was done, hyperthyroidism patients were given methimazole at a starting dose of 30 mg daily, whereas ophthalmopathy patients were given high-dose intravenous methylprednisolone. Libraries were constructed in a second round of multiplex PCR, after which size selection and purification were performed. Sequencing of the libraries was done on an Illumina HiSeq2000 using paired-end 100 bp reads. Raw data were processed with SOAPnuke, discarding reads with adapters, uncalled bases, mean Phred below 15, or no exact constant-primer or identifier match. High-quality paired reads were merged using COPE v1.2.5, and each unique nucleotide sequence was defined as a clonotype. MiTCR v1.1 was used to align the clonotypes against IMGT TRBV, TRBD and TRBJ reference segments. The analysis included only V-J combinations with a frequency above 0.0001, which together covered more than 99% of the repertoires. A TCS score was defined as the ratio of F50 (clonal expansion) to E x V (chaos), with BLOSUM62-based TCRdist applied between CDR3 peptides within each V-J. Welch's t-statistics and random forest reduced around 510 V-J features to roughly 13, which were used in a naive Bayes classifier (R e1071). Sample size was not statistically predetermined, and blinding of investigators to group allocation was not performed. According to the paper, TCR Vbeta CDR3 sequencing was carried out on 135 peripheral blood samples, which came from fewer than 50 ophthalmopathy, roughly 75 hyperthyroidism and roughly 17 progressor patients.

The chain links TRBV11-2 with TRBJ2-1; TRBD2 agrees with 14 junctional bases. The sequencing used peripheral blood mononuclear cells (PBMCs), collected at new diagnosis, from a patient treated with antithyroid drugs. This clonotype was obtained from a woman aged 25 to 39 with Graves disease. Donor details come from another sample of the same person, matched by shared clones. The CDR3 reads CASSSRLAGGLGEQFF. The nucleotides are TGTGCCAGCAGCTCGAGACTAGCGGGAGGGCTCGGTGAGCAGTTCTTC. With the portions outside the CDR3 filled from the reference TRBV11-2 and TRBJ2-1 genes, the complete variable region becomes EAGVAQSPRYKIIEKRQSVAFWCNPISGHATLYWYQQILGQGPKLLIQFQNNGVVDDSQLPKDRFSAERLKGVDSTLKIQPAKLEDSAVYLCASSSRLAGGLGEQFFGPGTRLTVL.